A selection of T cell receptor beta chains follows, all from one sample in a study of T cell repertoires in cytomegalovirus infection. These receptors have no identified antigens. A single record per CDR3 protein comes from TCRdb applying MiXCR to the reads. The data show more than 45,000 distinct CDR3 sequences, about 33% seen once. Sequencing was carried out using PBMCs, sequenced either directly or after in vitro stimulation (not recorded which). These receptor sequences come from a human donor in good health (CMV status not recorded). Some clones in this sample may be carry-over from other donors' samples. Each CDR3 is given with its conserved first and last residue. The D gene is left open where the match is weak. Size values are once, few and many counts, or a class for expanded clones, and some rows have none.

d_gene	v_gene	abundance	j_gene	CDR3nt	CDR3aa
TRBD2	TRBV4-3	NA	TRBJ2-1	TGCGCCAGCAGCCAAGATACAGGACTAGCGGGGAGGGATGAGCAGTTCTTC	CASSQDTGLAGRDEQFF
NA	TRBV27	NA	TRBJ2-2	TGTGCCAGCAGTTACCAGGGCCCCGGGGAGCTGTTTTTT	CASSYQGPGELFF
TRBD1	TRBV20-1	NA	TRBJ1-6	TGCAGTGCTAGCAGAACAGGGGGCGATTCACCCCTCCACTTT	CSASRTGGDSPLHF
TRBD2	TRBV20-1	NA	TRBJ2-7	TGCAGTGCTTTAGCTAGCGGGAGAAAGCGAGCCGAGCAGTACTTC	CSALASGRKRAEQYF
NA	TRBV7-9	few	TRBJ2-3	TGTGCCAGCAGCTTAGTGGTGGGCAGGAGCACAGATACGCAGTATTTT	CASSLVVGRSTDTQYF
NA	TRBV12-5	few	TRBJ2-5	TGTGCTAGTGGCCCTGGTTGGGAAGAGACCCAGTACTTC	CASGPGWEETQYF
TRBD2	TRBV10-3	NA	TRBJ2-7	TGTGCCATCAGGGCGGGAGGGACCTACGAGCAGTACTTC	CAIRAGGTYEQYF
TRBD2	TRBV20-1	NA	TRBJ2-5	TGCAGTGCCGAACTAGCGGGGGTAGAGACCCAGTACTTC	CSAELAGVETQYF
TRBD2	TRBV7-4	NA	TRBJ2-5	TGTGCCAGCAGCTTATTAGGAACAGCGGGATACCAAGAGACCCAGTACTTC	CASSLLGTAGYQETQYF
NA	TRBV7-2	many	TRBJ1-1	TGTGCCAGCAGCTTATTATTCCACAACACTGAAGCTTTCTTT	CASSLLFHNTEAFF
NA	TRBV2	NA	TRBJ1-2	TGTGCCAGCAGGGCCAGTGCTAACTATGGCTACACCTTC	CASRASANYGYTF
NA	TRBV7-6	many	TRBJ2-1	TGTGCCAGCAGCATGGACACCTCGCCCTTCAGTGAGCAGTTCTTC	CASSMDTSPFSEQFF
TRBD2	TRBV7-9	few	TRBJ2-1	TGTGCCAGCAGCCAGCAGCGGGAGGTAGGGAATGAGCAGTTCTTC	CASSQQREVGNEQFF
NA	TRBV30	NA	TRBJ1-2	TGTGCCTGGAGCCTGACCTTAAACCGGGGATCCTATGGCTACACCTTC	CAWSLTLNRGSYGYTF
NA	TRBV5-1	NA	TRBJ2-5	TGCGCCAGCGGTGTTCGTCCGGGCCAAGAGACCCAGTACTTC	CASGVRPGQETQYF
NA	TRBV5-1	few	TRBJ2-3	TGCGCCAGCGGATTTGTCACAGATACGCAGTATTTT	CASGFVTDTQYF
NA	TRBV7-9	NA	TRBJ2-1	TGTGCCAGCAGCTTATGGCCTGACACCTCCTACAATGAGCAGTTCTTC	CASSLWPDTSYNEQFF
NA	TRBV7-6	few	TRBJ2-5	TGTGCCGGTAGCAGGAGCCAAGAGACCCAGTACTTC	CAGSRSQETQYF
NA	TRBV7-2	many	TRBJ2-1	TGTGCCAGCAGCCCGCTGGGTAGCAGAGTCAACAATGAGCAGTTCTTC	CASSPLGSRVNNEQFF
TRBD1	TRBV28	many	TRBJ1-5	TGTGCCAGCAGTTCCGGGACAGGGCATCAGCCCCAGCATTTT	CASSSGTGHQPQHF
NA	TRBV24-1	NA	TRBJ2-1	TGTGCCACCAGTGACCCGATTGATAGCTACAATGAGCAGTTCTTC	CATSDPIDSYNEQFF
NA	TRBV7-2	many	TRBJ2-1	TGTGCCAGCAGCTTAGAGATCAGCTCCCATGAGCAGTTCTTC	CASSLEISSHEQFF
NA	TRBV20-1	NA	TRBJ2-7	TGCAGTGCTAGAGATACGGGTTACGAGCAGTACTTC	CSARDTGYEQYF
TRBD1	TRBV4-3	NA	TRBJ2-7	TGCGCCAGCAGCCTGGGACAGGGGGGGAACGAGCAGTACTTC	CASSLGQGGNEQYF
NA	TRBV7-9	NA	TRBJ2-3	TGTGCCAGCAGCTTAGCGCCAAGCTACTACACAGATACGCAGTATTTT	CASSLAPSYYTDTQYF
NA	TRBV27	NA	TRBJ2-3	TGTGCCAGCAGAGGGTTTCGGGTAGATACGCAGTATTTT	CASRGFRVDTQYF
NA	TRBV15	NA	TRBJ1-5	TGTGCCACCAGCAGAGGTCGCCAGCCCCAGCATTTT	CATSRGRQPQHF
NA	TRBV7-9	few	TRBJ2-2	TGTGCCAGCAGCCCCCTGACTCGCGCTACCACCGGGGAGCTGTTTTTT	CASSPLTRATTGELFF
NA	TRBV7-2	few	TRBJ1-2	TGTGCCAGCAGCTTAGTGGTCGGTGGAGGCTACACCTTC	CASSLVVGGGYTF
NA	TRBV29-1	few	TRBJ2-7	TGCAGCGTTGAGTTAGACTACGAGCAGTACTTC	CSVELDYEQYF
TRBD2	TRBV20-1	NA	TRBJ2-1	TGCAGTGCTAGAGAGCTAGCGGATTGGTATGGGTTGTCCTACAATGAGCAGTTCTTC	CSARELADWYGLSYNEQFF
NA	TRBV29-1	NA	TRBJ1-2	TGCAGCGTCTGGAGAACCGGAACTGGGGGAGGCTACACCTTC	CSVWRTGTGGGYTF
TRBD2	TRBV5-6	NA	TRBJ2-3	TGTGCCAGCAGCTTGCCTAGCGGGAGCACAGATACGCAGTATTTT	CASSLPSGSTDTQYF
NA	TRBV6-2/TRBV6-3	many	TRBJ2-1	TGTGCCAGCAGTACGCAAAGACGGAACAATGAGCAGTTCTTC	CASSTQRRNNEQFF
TRBD1	TRBV7-8	NA	TRBJ2-2	TGTGCCAGCAGCTTTCCCGGGGCAGGGGGCACCGGGGAGCTGTTTTTT	CASSFPGAGGTGELFF
NA	TRBV12-3/TRBV12-4	NA	TRBJ1-6	TGTGCCAGCAGTATTGACCGCTCCTATAATTCACCCCTCCACTTT	CASSIDRSYNSPLHF
NA	TRBV27	NA	TRBJ2-3	TGTGCCAGCAGTTCTACTAGCTCGCAGGTCACAGATACGCAGTATTTT	CASSSTSSQVTDTQYF
NA	TRBV7-2	NA	TRBJ2-3	TGTGCCAGCAGCTTAGCGGGCTCTCGGGCAGCAGATACGCAGTATTTT	CASSLAGSRAADTQYF
NA	TRBV7-9	few	TRBJ1-4	TGTGCCAGCAGCTTAGGACTTCAGGGAGATGAAAAACTGTTTTTT	CASSLGLQGDEKLFF
NA	TRBV11-2	NA	TRBJ1-2	TGTGCCAGCAGCTTATCCCGGGTGGATTCGGGATGGACCTTC	CASSLSRVDSGWTF
TRBD2	TRBV7-9	once	TRBJ2-5	TGTGCCAGCAGCTCTTCGGGACTACAAGAGACCCAGTACTTC	CASSSSGLQETQYF
NA	TRBV12-3/TRBV12-4	NA	TRBJ1-5	TGTGCCAGCAGTTTCCGGGGTTTAGATCAGCCCCAGCATTTT	CASSFRGLDQPQHF
NA	TRBV6-4	NA	TRBJ2-1	TGTGCCAGCAGTGACTCGGCACAGGGCGGTTTCAATGAGCAGTTCTTC	CASSDSAQGGFNEQFF
TRBD1	TRBV29-1	few	TRBJ2-7	TGCAGCGCAACCGGGACAGGTCCCCACGAGCAGTACTTC	CSATGTGPHEQYF
TRBD1	TRBV7-9	NA	TRBJ1-1	TGTGCCAGCAGCCCTCACCGGGACAGGGGTATGAGAGCTTTCTTT	CASSPHRDRGMRAFF
TRBD2	TRBV9	few	TRBJ2-1	TGTGCCAGCAGCGCCTTCCGGGGGGGGCCGAGGAATGAGCAGTTCTTC	CASSAFRGGPRNEQFF
NA	TRBV20-1	NA	TRBJ2-1	TGCAGTGCTAGAGATTCCGTAGATTACTACAATGAGCAGTTCTTC	CSARDSVDYYNEQFF
NA	TRBV14	NA	TRBJ1-6	TGTGCCAGCAGCCGCCCGGGGGTGTATTCACCCCTCCACTTT	CASSRPGVYSPLHF
NA	TRBV6-1	NA	TRBJ2-7	TGTGCCAGCTCCCAATACGAGCAGTACTTC	CASSQYEQYF
NA	TRBV7-6	few	TRBJ2-5	TGTGCCAGCAGCTTACGCACTTTCCCGGAGACCCAGTACTTC	CASSLRTFPETQYF
TRBD2	TRBV6-2/TRBV6-3	NA	TRBJ2-5	TGTGCCAGCAGTTACCGTAGCGGGAGCCCTCAGTACCAAGAGACCCAGTACTTC	CASSYRSGSPQYQETQYF
NA	TRBV27	NA	TRBJ2-1	TGTGCCAGCGGGAACCTCGGGACCCGCAATGAGCAGTTCTTC	CASGNLGTRNEQFF
NA	TRBV7-9	few	TRBJ2-5	TGTGCCAGCAGCTTCGTACAGGCAGTACAAGAGACCCAGTACTTC	CASSFVQAVQETQYF
TRBD2	TRBV6-1	few	TRBJ2-3	TGTGCCAGCAGTGAAATCGCGGGGGGTACGCAGTATTTT	CASSEIAGGTQYF
NA	TRBV7-6	NA	TRBJ2-1	TGTGCCAGCAGCTTATCCCAGGGGAGTTTGAATGAGCAGTTCTTC	CASSLSQGSLNEQFF
NA	TRBV5-5	NA	TRBJ1-5	TGTGCCAGCAGCCGCGAAGGGAGGGATTCTAGTAGGGATAGCAATCAGCCCCAGCATTTT	CASSREGRDSSRDSNQPQHF
NA	TRBV12-3/TRBV12-4	few	TRBJ1-2	TGTGCCAGCAGTCCTTTGGGCCGAGACGGCTACACCTTC	CASSPLGRDGYTF
NA	TRBV6-1	few	TRBJ1-4	TGTGCCAGCAACAGGGCTTGGAATGAAAAACTGTTTTTT	CASNRAWNEKLFF
NA	TRBV12-5	few	TRBJ2-7	TGTGCTAGTGGTTTGGCCCGCGGCCCTAACGACGAGCAGTACTTC	CASGLARGPNDEQYF
NA	TRBV20-1	few	TRBJ2-3	TGCAGTGCTAGAGAACCCCGCGTTCGCACAGATACGCAGTATTTT	CSAREPRVRTDTQYF